These 17 T cell receptor beta chains came from one sample sequenced in a study of Ad26.COV2.S vaccination and SARS-CoV-2 variants. Treatment in this sample: about 20 received Ad26.COV2.S at low or high dose, single or two shots; several received placebo; per-sample allocation not given. Each sample was drawn 63 days after the first injection (of vaccine or placebo). The assay was immunoSEQ multiplex PCR, and TCRdb's table has in-frame clones only and misses some. The sample has 450,000 to 550,000 clones, 80% to 90% seen once; the top ten hold about 1.7%. The sample here was peripheral blood, taken in a trial of Ad26.COV2.S vaccine versus placebo. Every receptor here comes from a person aged 18-60 years who received the Ad26.COV2.S COVID-19 vaccine or a placebo.

The V call is TRBV6-2 or TRBV6-3, the J call TRBJ1-2, with D perhaps TRBD1 (5 bases). V gave up 3 bases and J gave up 7 bases, with 12 bases separating them. CDR1 is MNHEY, CDR2 SVGEGT, per germline. The CDR3 extends over 13 amino acids. The CDR3 loop reads CASSYVIGAGYTF. CDR3 nucleotides: TGTGCCAGCAGTTATGTCATCGGGGCTGGCTACACCTTC.

This clone was recorded only once. V is TRBV11-2 and J is TRBJ1-2, with a possible D match to TRBD1 (6 bases). Germline V gene lookup returns CDR1 SGHAT and CDR2 FQNNGV. This CDR3 region has 15 residues. Trimming stripped 7 bases from V and 4 bases from J, with 19 bases between. The CDR3 reads CASTPRGGRGYGYTF. Written as DNA, the CDR3 is TGTGCCAGCACCCCTCGAGGGGGGCGCGGCTATGGCTACACCTTC.

This rearrangement joins TRBV19 to TRBJ1-5; D possibly corresponds to TRBD1 (5 bases). CDR3 length: 14 amino acids. The germline V and J ends were trimmed by 0 bases and 2 bases, with 5 bases remaining between them. The germline V gene encodes CDR1 LNHDA and CDR2 SQIVND (reference sequence). The chain's CDR3 is CASSIDRGNQPQHF. The CDR3 bases are TGTGCCAGTAGTATAGACAGGGGCAATCAGCCCCAGCATTTT.

This chain uses TRBV6-1 with TRBJ2-5; a possible D gene is TRBD1 (6 bases). Trimming left V 1 base short and J 1 base short, with 10 bases between. The CDR3 is 15 amino acids. The V gene's germline CDR1 is MNHNS and CDR2 SASEGT. The CDR3 loop is CASSEGAGAQETQYF. The CDR3 DNA reads as TGTGCCAGCAGTGAAGGGGCAGGGGCCCAAGAGACCCAGTACTTC.

The table lists this clone with a count of one. This chain uses TRBV21-1 with TRBJ2-3; the table gives TRBD2 as D, unverified against the DNA. TRBV21-1 corresponds to a pseudogene. CDR3 length: 15 residues. The CDR3 nucleotides are TGTGCCAGCAGCAGGACTAGCGGGGGGTGGGATACGCAGTATTTT. Protein product: CASSRTSGGWDTQYF.

The J gene is TRBJ2-2, the V gene TRBV30; TRBD1 is a possible D gene (6 bases). This CDR3 is built from 14 residues. Germline CDR1 is GTSNPN and CDR2 is SVGIG (reference sequence). V dropped 4 bases and J dropped 3 bases, with 12 bases sitting between them. The CDR3 here is CAWMRTDHTGELFF. CDR3 DNA: TGTGCCTGGATGAGGACAGATCACACCGGGGAGCTGTTTTTT.

The genes are TRBV19 and TRBJ2-1; 7 nucleotides match TRBD1. The CDR3 length is 14 residues. V shed 5 bases and J 9 bases; nucleotides not matched to a gene: 10. CDR1 is LNHDA and CDR2 is SQIVND in the germline V gene (reference sequence). CDR3 region: CASSLGGQTREQFF. The CDR3 DNA is TGTGCCAGTAGTTTAGGGGGCCAGACGCGTGAGCAGTTCTTC.

The chain links TRBV7-2 to TRBJ2-1; 11 nucleotides match TRBD2. V was clipped by 6 bases and J by 7 bases; unmatched bases: 14. This CDR3 contains 17 residues. Germline loops: CDR1 SGHTA, CDR2 FQGNSA. This CDR3 reads CASSRIRLAGGKNEQFF. CDR3 nucleotides: TGTGCCAGCAGTCGTATCCGGCTAGCGGGGGGTAAGAATGAGCAGTTCTTC.

This clone has a handful of counts. The J gene is TRBJ2-3, the V gene TRBV19; TRBD2 matches at 10 bases. Germline V gives CDR1 LNHDA, CDR2 SQIVND (reference sequence). The CDR3 length is 14 residues. With 0 bases clipped from V and 13 bases from J, the junction kept 7 bases outside the gene matches. The DNA of the CDR3 is TGTGCCAGTAGTATAGACCCCGGGACTAGCGCTAAGTATTTT. This translates into CASSIDPGTSAKYF. Complete variable domain (other parts from reference TRBV19 and TRBJ2-3): DGGITQSPKYLFRKEGQNVTLSCEQNLNHDAMYWYRQDPGQGLRLIYYSQIVNDFQKGDIAEGYSVSREKKESFPLTVTSAQKNPTAFYLCASSIDPGTSAKYFGPGTRLTVL.

The chain joins TRBV5-5 to TRBJ1-2; 9 nucleotides match TRBD1. The V and J ends lost 1 base and 4 bases, in that order; junction bases with no gene match: 20. Germline-derived CDR1 and CDR2 are SGHKS and YYEKEE (reference sequence). The CDR3 length is 20 residues. CDR3 DNA sequence: TGTGCCAGCAGCTTGTCGGGTTCGTTAACAGGGGGCTTCCTTAGCTATGGCTACACCTTC. Amino acid sequence: CASSLSGSLTGGFLSYGYTF.

The gene calls are TRBV19 and TRBJ2-1; weak D call: TRBD2 (5 bases). The V and J ends lost 5 bases and 0 bases respectively, with 14 bases between them. The CDR3 covers 16 residues. Germline V gene data show CDR1 as LNHDA and CDR2 as SQIVND (reference sequence). CDR3 coding DNA: TGTGCCAGTAGTCACGGGATAACTAGCTCCTACAATGAGCAGTTCTTC. Residues: CASSHGITSSYNEQFF.

V gene TRBV4-3 combines with J gene TRBJ2-2, with 8 nucleotides matching TRBD1. The J segment lost 0 bases and the V segment lost 1 base, leaving 4 bases of the junction unmatched. The CDR3 loop spans 17 amino acids. CDR1 is LGHNA, CDR2 YSLEER, per germline. CDR3: CASSQAGQDANTGELFF. The CDR3 bases are TGCGCCAGCAGCCAAGCGGGACAGGACGCGAACACCGGGGAGCTGTTTTTT.

The V gene is TRBV13, the J gene TRBJ2-2, with 9 bases aligning to TRBD1. The CDR3 length is 16 residues. The V gene end was trimmed by 5 bases and the J gene end by 2 bases; junction bases not matched to a gene: 6. CDR1 PRHDT and CDR2 FYEKMQ come from the germline V gene (reference sequence). CDR3 nucleotide sequence: TGTGCCAGCAGCCCTGGGACAGGGAGAAACACCGGGGAGCTGTTTTTT. Translated, it gives CASSPGTGRNTGELFF.

This chain joins TRBV19 and TRBJ1-1; D not certain. Per the germline V gene, CDR1 is LNHDA and CDR2 is SQIVND (reference sequence). V lost 6 bases and J lost 0, with 8 bases in between. CDR3 length: 13 amino acids. The CDR3 region is CASSEFMNTEAFF. The CDR3 coding sequence is TGTGCCAGTAGCGAATTCATGAACACTGAAGCTTTCTTT.

The chain couples TRBV6-7 to TRBJ1-5; D is perhaps TRBD1 (6 bases). TRBV6-7 carries the ORF label, with uncertain function. V was trimmed by 2 bases and J by 0 bases, leaving 23 bases between them. The length of the CDR3 is 20 residues. The DNA of the CDR3 is TGTGCCAGCAGTTACGACAGACACAGGGCCCTCCTCTATAGCAATCAGCCCCAGCATTTT. It encodes CASSYDRHRALLYSNQPQHF.

This chain connects TRBV7-3 to TRBJ2-1; TRBD2 aligns across 12 bases. Germline V gene sequence: CDR1 SGHTA, CDR2 FQGTGA. The CDR3 covers 15 residues. V shed 5 bases and J 5 bases; nucleotides not matched to a gene: 4. CDR3 region: CASSPRLAGDNEQFF. The CDR3 nucleotides read TGTGCCAGCAGCCCCCGACTAGCGGGGGACAATGAGCAGTTCTTC.

V and J are TRBV5-1 and TRBJ1-2; D not resolved. The germline gives CDR1 SGHRS, CDR2 YFSETQ. V gave up 1 base and J gave up 7 bases, with 11 bases separating them. This CDR3 is 13 amino acids long. CDR3 residues: CASSLLLASGYTF. In DNA, the CDR3 is TGCGCCAGCAGCTTGTTATTGGCCTCTGGCTACACCTTC.